This TCR beta chain is drawn from a study of T-cell memory formation after mild COVID-19. The CDR3 covers 15 residues. Germline V gene lookup returns CDR1 SEHNR and CDR2 FQNEAQ (reference sequence). Trimming took 5 bases from V and 4 from J; bases not matched to a gene: 2. TCRdb re-analysed the 5' RACE reads in MiXCR, keeping a single row per CDR3 protein. Of approximately 250,000 distinct CDR3 sequences in the sample, 16% are singletons; the top ten hold roughly a fifth. This clonotype has ten or more counts. The genes are TRBV7-9 and TRBJ2-3; 14 bases fit TRBD2. The material sequenced was PBMCs or a T cell subset sorted from them (not recorded which). This clonotype originated in a young man who had mild COVID-19 (a few samples of this study predate the infection). Cell type and time point are not known. CDR3 DNA: TGTGCCAGCAGCCGACTAGCGGGGGGGCCAGATACGCAGTATTTT. Amino acid sequence: CASSRLAGGPDTQYF. Using reference TRBV7-9 and TRBJ2-3 for the parts outside the CDR3, the full variable domain is DTGVSQNPRHKITKRGQNVTFRCDPISEHNRLYWYRQTLGQGPEFLTYFQNEAQLEKSRLLSDRFSAERPKGSFSTLEIQRTEQGDSAMYLCASSRLAGGPDTQYFGPGTRLTVL.